This passage covers 12 T cell receptor beta chains from one sample sequenced in a study of OX40 agonist ivuxolimab in advanced cancers. Using immunoSEQ multiplex PCR, the repertoire was profiled, and TCRdb retains in-frame clones only, with some absent. The sample shows tens of thousands of clones, 87% of them seen only once. This material consisted of CD4+ or CD8+ T cells sorted from blood, taken in a trial of the OX40 agonist ivuxolimab. The receptor set was obtained from an adult with an advanced solid tumor such as melanoma, head and neck, liver or kidney cancer.

J is TRBJ1-1 and V is TRBV7-8, with 7 bases identical to TRBD1. V gave up 5 bases and J gave up 4 bases; unmatched junction bases: 7. The CDR3 runs 14 residues. The germline gives CDR1 SGHVS, CDR2 FQNEAQ. The CDR3 region is CASSVRQGSTEAFF. The CDR3 coding sequence is TGTGCCAGCAGCGTACGACAGGGTAGCACTGAAGCTTTCTTT. Full variable domain (outside the CDR3, taken from reference TRBV7-8 and TRBJ1-1): GAGVSQSPRYKVAKRGQDVALRCDPISGHVSLFWYQQALGQGPEFLTYFQNEAQLDKSGLPSDRFFAERPEGSVSTLKIQRTQQEDSAVYLCASSVRQGSTEAFFGQGTRLTVV.

J is TRBJ2-7 and V is TRBV9, with D perhaps matching TRBD1 (5 bases). The V end was cut by 0 bases, the J end by 2 bases, with 9 bases between. There are 14 residues in the CDR3. The germline V gene has CDR1 SGDLS and CDR2 YYNGEE. CDR3 in amino acids: CASSVGQSTYEQYF. In DNA form, the CDR3 reads TGTGCCAGCAGCGTAGGACAGAGCACCTACGAGCAGTACTTC.

The CDR3 sequence is CASSDRARADYGYTF. As DNA, the CDR3 is TGTGCCAGCAGCGATAGGGCCAGGGCGGACTATGGCTACACCTTC. The V call is TRBV9, the J call TRBJ1-2, with a possible D match to TRBD1 (5 bases). This CDR3 region has 15 residues. Deletions cut 3 bases from V and 3 bases from J, with 15 bases between. Germline V gives CDR1 SGDLS, CDR2 YYNGEE.

The chain uses TRBV7-3 and TRBJ1-2; D unclear. The CDR3 covers 13 residues. The germline gives CDR1 SGHTA, CDR2 FQGTGA. The V end lost 4 bases, the J end lost 0 bases, and 6 bases lay between the germline ends. Here the CDR3 DNA reads TGTGCCAGCAGCTCAACAGCTAACTATGGCTACACCTTC. Translation: CASSSTANYGYTF.

This sequence joins TRBV6-5 and TRBJ1-1, with D possibly matching TRBD1 (5 bases). Trimming took off 5 bases at V and 5 bases at J, with 15 bases between the two ends. There are 14 residues in the CDR3. In germline, CDR1 is MNHEY, CDR2 SVGAGI. The CDR3 DNA is TGTGCCAGCAGTCCACCATTAGAGGGGACTGAAGCTTTCTTT. Its translation: CASSPPLEGTEAFF.

The V and J genes are TRBV4-3 and TRBJ1-6; 8 bases agree with TRBD1. CDR1 LGHNA and CDR2 YSLEER come from the germline V gene. The CDR3 extends over 20 amino acids. J was trimmed by 1 base and V by 4 bases; bases with no gene match: 15. CDR3 in DNA: TGCGCCAGCAGCCTAGCGGGAGGACAGGGAATTCGATCCTATAATTCACCCCTCCACTTT. Residues: CASSLAGGQGIRSYNSPLHF.

This chain connects TRBV14 to TRBJ2-4; possible D gene TRBD1, 5 bases. This CDR3 is built from 16 residues. CDR1 and CDR2 from the germline V gene are SGHDN and FVKESK. V lost 0 bases and J 0 bases, leaving 9 bases between the germline ends. The CDR3 sequence is CASSQDDSLAKNIQYF. DNA of the CDR3: TGTGCCAGCAGCCAAGATGACAGCTTAGCCAAAAACATTCAGTACTTC.

The chain has TRBV5-6 and TRBJ2-3; TRBD1 aligns across 7 bases. The CDR3 is made up of 17 amino acids. Germline V gene lookup returns CDR1 SGHDT and CDR2 YYEEEE. V lost 1 base, J lost 2 bases, and 10 bases stayed unmatched. CDR3 in amino acids: CASSLYTGQRATDTQYF. Written as DNA, the CDR3 is TGTGCCAGCAGCTTGTATACGGGACAGAGGGCCACAGATACGCAGTATTTT. The entire variable domain, with the rest obtained from reference TRBV5-6 and TRBJ2-3, is as follows: DAGVTQSPTHLIKTRGQQVTLRCSPKSGHDTVSWYQQALGQGPQFIFQYYEEEERQRGNFPDRFSGHQFPNYSSELNVNALLLGDSALYLCASSLYTGQRATDTQYFGPGTRLTVL.

V gene TRBV5-4 combines with J gene TRBJ1-4; D not resolved. CDR3 length: 14 residues. Trimming cost V 0 bases and J 8 bases, with 11 bases left between them. CDR1 and CDR2 from the germline V gene are SGHNT and YYREEE (reference sequence). CDR3 loop: CASSLVGFGEKLFF. Here the CDR3 DNA reads TGTGCCAGCAGCTTGGTAGGGTTCGGGGAAAAACTGTTTTTT.

This clone showed up just once. The gene calls are TRBV6-5 and TRBJ2-1, with D tentatively TRBD2 (6 bases). V lost 2 bases, J lost 10 bases, and 18 bases lay in between. The germline gives CDR1 MNHEY, CDR2 SVGAGI. This CDR3 region has 15 residues. CDR3 sequence (DNA): TGTGCCAGCAGTTACGCCGGTTTAGGAGGAGGGGAGCAGTTCTTC. Protein product: CASSYAGLGGGEQFF.

The gene calls are TRBV5-6 and TRBJ1-6; D possibly corresponds to TRBD1 (5 bases). The germline V and J ends were trimmed by 1 base and 9 bases, with 11 bases remaining between them. This CDR3 contains 14 residues. Germline CDR1 SGHDT, CDR2 YYEEEE. The CDR3 DNA reads TGTGCCAGCAGCTTGTTAATGGGGGTTTCACCCCTCCACTTT. Its protein product is CASSLLMGVSPLHF. Filled out from reference TRBV5-6 and TRBJ1-6, the complete variable domain reads DAGVTQSPTHLIKTRGQQVTLRCSPKSGHDTVSWYQQALGQGPQFIFQYYEEEERQRGNFPDRFSGHQFPNYSSELNVNALLLGDSALYLCASSLLMGVSPLHFGNGTRLTVT.

The chain uses TRBV7-9 and TRBJ1-2; D gene uncertain. V lost 2 bases to trimming and J lost 5 bases, with 9 bases between them. The CDR3 is made up of 13 amino acids. Germline CDR1 SEHNR, CDR2 FQNEAQ (reference sequence). The CDR3 here is CASSLTDQYGYTF. CDR3 nucleotide sequence: TGTGCCAGCAGCTTAACCGATCAGTATGGCTACACCTTC.